In this sample, the clone carrying this T cell receptor (beta chain) turned up many times. The data are from a study of T cells after yellow fever vaccination. One entry per CDR3 protein, called by TCRdb with MiXCR from the 5' RACE reads. The sample consists of under 70,000 distinct CDR3 sequences, approximately 7.7% of them appearing once. The germline V and J ends were trimmed by 1 base and 7 bases, with 11 bases remaining between them. Germline V gene data show CDR1 as SGHAT and CDR2 as FQNNGV. CDR3 size: 14 residues. The chain combines TRBV11-2 with TRBJ2-4; D may be TRBD1 or TRBD2 (6 bases each). The source was CD8+ T cells sorted from PBMCs, collected on the day of the first yellow fever vaccination. The receptor comes from a man between 18 and 29 years old who received the YFV17D yellow fever vaccine. The CDR3 nucleotides are TGTGCCAGCAGCTTAGCGGGGGCCGGGAACATTCAGTACTTC. Amino acids: CASSLAGAGNIQYF. The complete variable domain, with remaining parts taken from reference TRBV11-2 and TRBJ2-4, reads EAGVAQSPRYKIIEKRQSVAFWCNPISGHATLYWYQQILGQGPKLLIQFQNNGVVDDSQLPKDRFSAERLKGVDSTLKIQPAKLEDSAVYLCASSLAGAGNIQYFGAGTRLSVL.